This passage covers 2 T cell receptor beta chains from one sample sequenced in a study of T cells in Graves' hyperthyroidism and ophthalmopathy. TCR beta CDR3 regions were amplified from RNA. HTBI primers were used for first-round RT-PCR of the TCR CDR3. MiXCR, run by TCRdb on the multiplex PCR reads, gives a single entry per CDR3 protein. The data show more than 500,000 distinct CDR3 sequences, roughly 16% seen once. Sequencing was performed on blood. The receptors were gathered from a woman aged 25 to 39 with Graves' hyperthyroidism.

The chain couples TRBV27 to TRBJ1-6, with D possibly TRBD1 on 6 matching bases. Germline V gives CDR1 MNHEY, CDR2 SMNVEV (reference sequence). The ends were cut back, 3 bases at V and 13 bases at J, with 10 bases in the middle. The CDR3 runs to 12 residues. CDR3 coding DNA: TGTGCCAGCAGTTTCCGGGGGCTGCCCCTCCACTTT. Amino acid sequence: CASSFRGLPLHF.

This clonotype was observed many times. This sequence joins TRBV11-2 and TRBJ2-7; D tentatively reads TRBD1 or TRBD2 (5 bases each). Germline V gene sequence: CDR1 SGHAT, CDR2 FQNNGV. This CDR3 is 12 amino acids long. V lost 4 bases and J 5 bases, leaving 9 bases between the germline ends. CDR3 amino acids: CASSSVGDEQYF. DNA of the CDR3: TGTGCCAGCAGCTCGGTGGGGGACGAGCAGTACTTC.